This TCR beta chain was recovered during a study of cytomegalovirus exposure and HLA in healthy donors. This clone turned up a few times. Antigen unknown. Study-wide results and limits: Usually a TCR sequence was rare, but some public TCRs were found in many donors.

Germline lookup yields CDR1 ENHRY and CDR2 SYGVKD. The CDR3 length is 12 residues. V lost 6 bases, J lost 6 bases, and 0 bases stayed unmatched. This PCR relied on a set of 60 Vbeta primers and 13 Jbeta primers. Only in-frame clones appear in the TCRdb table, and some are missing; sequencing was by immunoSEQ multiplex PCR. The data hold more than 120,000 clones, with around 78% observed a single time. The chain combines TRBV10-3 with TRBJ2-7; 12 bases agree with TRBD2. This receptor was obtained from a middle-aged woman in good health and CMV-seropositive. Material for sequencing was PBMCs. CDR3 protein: CAIRTSGSEQYF. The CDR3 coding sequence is TGTGCCATCAGGACTAGCGGGAGCGAGCAGTACTTC.